This T cell receptor beta chain came from a study of blood T cell repertoires in COVID-19. Study as a whole: There were acute and convalescent COVID-19 samples, and they came from the United States, Italy and Spain. The analysed material was cDNA or gDNA that came from T cells, B-cell-depleted T cells, or PBMCs.

From germline, CDR1 is SGHNT and CDR2 YYREEE (reference sequence). Unmatched junction bases numbered 7, after V lost 2 bases and J lost 5 bases. CDR3 length equals 16 residues. Authors' methods: Reference gene primer amplification gave nucleated cell count estimates. Sequenced by immunoSEQ multiplex PCR; TCRdb stores in-frame clones only, minus some. V, J and clone size were drawn from that table, and D and trimming were deduced from the DNA. The top ten hold approximately 2.5% of the sample, which has 200,000 or so clones, 85% to 90% seen once. It was during active infection that Seattle patients were enrolled and then longitudinally followed.

This clonotype was obtained from a young man with COVID-19, enrolled during active disease. The sequenced sample consisted of peripheral blood. The chain is built from TRBV5-4 and TRBJ2-2; 9 nucleotides align to TRBD1. CDR3 nucleotides: TGTGCCAGCAGCTTTACAGGACAGGGGAGAACCGGGGAGCTGTTTTTT. Translating gives CASSFTGQGRTGELFF.